This T cell receptor beta chain was sequenced in a study of T-cell reconstitution after alpha-beta-depleted transplantation in children (dated by TCRdb to about 2016). About the full investigation: Using TCR repertoire profiling, the study quantitatively followed how T-cell immune reconstitution unfolded in children after TCRalphabeta/CD19-depleted allogeneic hematopoietic cell transplantation.

As concerns this clonotype: Its binding antigen is unknown. The record has no base qualities; no much larger clone is one base away.

The receptor library was made with PCR. The data were produced on an Illumina HiSeq 2500. To normalize quantification of the TCRbeta repertoire, the TCR libraries were built with molecular barcoding that relied on unique molecular identifiers. TCRdb redid the processing of the public reads, applying fastp at Q25 and MiXCR, and retained in-frame beta chains. Rows with a matching CDR3 protein are joined into one entry that keeps the most common DNA and genes. The table for this sample lists 600,000 or so distinct CDR3 sequences; approximately 22% of them were counted only once. 14% of the sample belongs to the ten largest clones. On the study overall, not on this receptor specifically: In some patients, the high TCRbeta diversity seen at day 60 was put down to recipient T cells and intrathymic progenitors that had survived conditioning. Apparently early alphabetaT-cell count recovery about two months after transplant reportedly relied on only several hundred rapidly expanded clones derived from non-depleted graft cells. Over the following months the frequencies of hyperexpanded clones went down, and after one year T-cell counts and TCRbeta diversity were mostly credited to newly produced T cells.

The treatment or condition label, as the study defines it: allogeneic hematopoietic cell transplantation with graft depleted of TCRalphabeta T cells and CD19 B cells. TCRalphabeta/CD19-depleted allogeneic hematopoietic cell grafts were given to the transplant recipients, all of whom were children. The material was PBMCs, mostly from graft donor cells, obtained 360 days after TCRalphabeta/CD19-depleted stem cell transplant. This receptor was obtained from a boy in the first two years of life who had a stem cell transplant for acute myeloid leukemia, so the T cells may come from the graft donor.

The DNA sequence follows: TGTGCCAGTGTACGGTCTCCATCCAATGAGCAGTTCTTC. Translated, this is CASVRSPSNEQFF. The chain links TRBV5-4 with TRBJ2-1, with no confidently assigned D gene. The germline V gene encodes CDR1 SGHNT and CDR2 YYREEE (reference sequence). CDR3 length: 13 amino acids, cysteine to phenylalanine. The kept DNA is CDR3 alone, 39 bases in frame from the first base. Deletion took 8 bases off V and 6 bases off J, with a span of 15 bases between the germline ends.